This T cell receptor beta chain was obtained from a study of Ad26.COV2.S vaccination and SARS-CoV-2 variants. The CDR3 length is 14 residues. With 2 bases clipped from V and 6 bases from J, the junction kept 4 bases outside the gene matches. CDR1 and CDR2 from the germline V gene are LNHDA and SQIVND (reference sequence). Treatment here: around 19 received Ad26.COV2.S at low or high dose, single or two shots; 5 received placebo; per-sample allocation not given. Samples analyzed were those drawn on day 63 after the first vaccine or placebo injection. Using immunoSEQ multiplex PCR, the repertoire was profiled, and TCRdb retains in-frame clones only, with some absent. The table records about 480,000 clones, around nine tenths of them present only once.

This TCR was sampled from a person between 18 and 65 years old who received the Ad26.COV2.S COVID-19 vaccine or a placebo. Sequencing was performed on peripheral blood, taken in a trial of Ad26.COV2.S vaccine versus placebo. The V and J genes are TRBV19 and TRBJ2-1, with 7 bases aligning to TRBD2. The CDR3 sequence: CASSIPLAPNEQFF. The CDR3 DNA reads TGTGCCAGTAGTATACCACTAGCGCCCAATGAGCAGTTCTTC.